The following is a TCR beta chain sequence with its context. Its antigen is not known. The sample comes from a study of T cell responses to AZD1222 COVID-19 vaccine. Study conclusions and caveats: The donor cohort was predominantly white British with a female majority, and clonal diversity may have been underestimated. Researchers took repertoire samples only after the peak T cell response had come.

V dropped 6 bases and J dropped 8; count of bases not matched to a gene: 9. Germline assignment: CDR1 SNHLY and CDR2 FYNNEI. The CDR3 spans 13 residues. TCRdb keeps only in-frame clones here, not all; method: immunoSEQ multiplex PCR. This sample has 150,000 or so clones, with roughly 92% found just once. The sequencing here drew on peripheral blood, taken 28 days after the second AZD1222 dose. The receptor was derived from an adult who received the AZD1222 COVID-19 vaccine. The chain links TRBV2 to TRBJ1-1; 7 bases map to TRBD1. This CDR3 is CASRETGVREAFF. The CDR3, as DNA: TGTGCCAGCAGAGAAACAGGGGTTCGGGAAGCTTTCTTT. The full variable domain, rest sourced from reference TRBV2 and TRBJ1-1, is EPEVTQTPSHQVTQMGQEVILRCVPISNHLYFYWYRQILGQKVEFLVSFYNNEISEKSEIFDDQFSVERPDGSNFTLKIRSTKLEDSAMYFCASRETGVREAFFGQGTRLTVV.